Listed below are T cell receptor beta chains from one sample, sequenced in a study of shared clonotypes between healthy human individuals. Repertoires were generated with immunoSEQ multiplex PCR, while TCRdb's copy carries only in-frame clones and drops some. The sample lists roughly 770,000 clones, 96% seen once, with around 0.21% in the top ten. Sequencing was done on a sample of naive CD8+ T cells sorted from blood. These receptors were obtained from a man aged 30 to 45 in good health. Both conserved end residues are part of each CDR3. The order of the fields is clone size, V gene, J gene, D gene, CDR3 DNA, CDR3 protein. D genes are given only for firm matches. Expanded clones get a size class; other rows say once, few or many, or leave the size out.

clone size: NA; V gene: TRBV5-4; J gene: TRBJ2-2; D gene: TRBD1; CDR3 DNA: TGTGCCAGCAGCTCCCTCGGACAGGGAATAGCCGGGGAGCTGTTTTTT; CDR3 protein: CASSSLGQGIAGELFF
clone size: NA; V gene: TRBV4-1; J gene: TRBJ2-5; D gene: TRBD2; CDR3 DNA: TGCGCCAGCAGCCAAGGGTCTAGCGGGCACCTGTACCAAGAGACCCAGTACTTC; CDR3 protein: CASSQGSSGHLYQETQYF
clone size: NA; V gene: TRBV10-2; J gene: TRBJ2-7; D gene: NA; CDR3 DNA: TGCGCCAGCAGTGAGTCTGGATCCTACGAGCAGTACTTC; CDR3 protein: CASSESGSYEQYF
clone size: NA; V gene: TRBV6-5; J gene: TRBJ1-4; D gene: NA; CDR3 DNA: TGTGCCAGCACCGCGGGGGCCGCTAATGAAAAACTGTTTTTT; CDR3 protein: CASTAGAANEKLFF
clone size: NA; V gene: TRBV5-5; J gene: TRBJ1-2; D gene: TRBD1; CDR3 DNA: TGTGCCAGCAGCCCCTCGACAGGGACCAACCCAGTTCGGAGCTATGGCTACACCTTC; CDR3 protein: CASSPSTGTNPVRSYGYTF
clone size: NA; V gene: TRBV7-9; J gene: TRBJ2-3; D gene: NA; CDR3 DNA: TGTGCCAGCAGACCCCCGGGGGTCCCCACAGATACGCAGTATTTT; CDR3 protein: CASRPPGVPTDTQYF
clone size: once; V gene: TRBV11-2; J gene: TRBJ1-2; D gene: NA; CDR3 DNA: TGTGCCAGCAGCTTAGCCTCTTTGGGAAACTATGGCTACACCTTC; CDR3 protein: CASSLASLGNYGYTF
clone size: NA; V gene: TRBV5-1; J gene: TRBJ2-1; D gene: TRBD2; CDR3 DNA: TGCGCCAGCAGCTTGAGCGGGAGTGGGTCCCCCTACAATGAGCAGTTCTTC; CDR3 protein: CASSLSGSGSPYNEQFF
clone size: NA; V gene: TRBV27; J gene: TRBJ1-2; D gene: NA; CDR3 DNA: TGTGCCAGCAGTTTCGACTCTGGGCGGCTCATCTATGGCTACACCTTC; CDR3 protein: CASSFDSGRLIYGYTF
clone size: NA; V gene: TRBV28; J gene: TRBJ1-1; D gene: TRBD1; CDR3 DNA: TGTGCCAGCAGTAAACCGACAGGGGTCACTGAAGCTTTCTTT; CDR3 protein: CASSKPTGVTEAFF
clone size: NA; V gene: TRBV5-1; J gene: TRBJ2-7; D gene: TRBD1; CDR3 DNA: TGCGCCAGCAGCTTGCCCCTCGGACAGGGCTCCTACGAGCAGTACTTC; CDR3 protein: CASSLPLGQGSYEQYF
clone size: once; V gene: TRBV7-9; J gene: TRBJ2-7; D gene: TRBD1; CDR3 DNA: TGTGCCAGCAGCGGGTTGGGACAGGGGGCTTCCTACGAGCAGTACTTC; CDR3 protein: CASSGLGQGASYEQYF
clone size: NA; V gene: TRBV7-8; J gene: TRBJ2-3; D gene: TRBD2; CDR3 DNA: TGTGCCAGCAGCCGTCTGGGAGCGGGAGTTATCACAGATACGCAGTATTTT; CDR3 protein: CASSRLGAGVITDTQYF
clone size: NA; V gene: TRBV10-3; J gene: TRBJ1-2; D gene: NA; CDR3 DNA: TGTGCCATCAGTGATAGCGGCCTAGATGGCTACACCTTC; CDR3 protein: CAISDSGLDGYTF
clone size: NA; V gene: TRBV18; J gene: TRBJ2-7; D gene: TRBD1; CDR3 DNA: TGTGCCAGCTCACCCGGGACAGGTGGACCCTACGAGCAGTACTTC; CDR3 protein: CASSPGTGGPYEQYF
clone size: NA; V gene: TRBV9; J gene: TRBJ1-1; D gene: NA; CDR3 DNA: TGTGCCAGCAGCGGGGGTACAGGCACTGAAGCTTTCTTT; CDR3 protein: CASSGGTGTEAFF
clone size: NA; V gene: TRBV2; J gene: TRBJ2-3; D gene: TRBD1; CDR3 DNA: TGTGCCAGCAGTGACGGGACAGTCGAGCTAACAGATACGCAGTATTTT; CDR3 protein: CASSDGTVELTDTQYF
clone size: NA; V gene: TRBV5-1; J gene: TRBJ1-3; D gene: NA; CDR3 DNA: TGCGCCAGCAGCTTGCCTAAGGACGGAAGCTCTGGAAACACCATATATTTT; CDR3 protein: CASSLPKDGSSGNTIYF
clone size: NA; V gene: TRBV27; J gene: TRBJ2-7; D gene: NA; CDR3 DNA: TGTGCCAGCAGTTTGAGGTTAAATTTCGAGCAGTACTTC; CDR3 protein: CASSLRLNFEQYF
clone size: NA; V gene: TRBV7-6; J gene: TRBJ2-1; D gene: TRBD2; CDR3 DNA: TGTGCCAGCAGCTTAGGACTAGCGGGAGTGACCTACAATGAGCAGTTCTTC; CDR3 protein: CASSLGLAGVTYNEQFF
clone size: NA; V gene: TRBV28; J gene: TRBJ1-2; D gene: NA; CDR3 DNA: TGTGCCAGCAGTTTCTCGTCGTTTCCGTCAACTAATGGCTACACCTTC; CDR3 protein: CASSFSSFPSTNGYTF
clone size: NA; V gene: TRBV27; J gene: TRBJ2-7; D gene: NA; CDR3 DNA: TGTGCCAGCACCAAGGCGGGACTGCACTACGAGCAGTACTTC; CDR3 protein: CASTKAGLHYEQYF
clone size: NA; V gene: TRBV29-1; J gene: TRBJ2-1; D gene: NA; CDR3 DNA: TGCAGCGTTGAAGGCGAGAATGAGCAGTTCTTC; CDR3 protein: CSVEGENEQFF
clone size: NA; V gene: TRBV29-1; J gene: TRBJ2-1; D gene: NA; CDR3 DNA: TGCAGCGTTGTAGGGGGGACAAGCTCCTACAATGAGCAGTTCTTC; CDR3 protein: CSVVGGTSSYNEQFF
clone size: NA; V gene: TRBV6-5; J gene: TRBJ2-1; D gene: TRBD1; CDR3 DNA: TGTGCCACCTCTATGCCGGGACAGGGGAATGAGCAGTTCTTC; CDR3 protein: CATSMPGQGNEQFF
clone size: NA; V gene: TRBV7-7; J gene: TRBJ2-2; D gene: NA; CDR3 DNA: TGTGCGGCCGGGGCACCGCTTAACACCGGGGAGCTGTTTTTT; CDR3 protein: CAAGAPLNTGELFF
clone size: NA; V gene: TRBV25-1; J gene: TRBJ1-2; D gene: TRBD1; CDR3 DNA: TGTGCCAGCAGTTCGACAGGGGAACCTAACTATGGCTACACCTTC; CDR3 protein: CASSSTGEPNYGYTF
clone size: NA; V gene: TRBV4-2; J gene: TRBJ2-3; D gene: TRBD1; CDR3 DNA: TGTGCCAGCAGCCTGCGGACCGGGACAGGGATAACAGATACGCAGTATTTT; CDR3 protein: CASSLRTGTGITDTQYF
clone size: NA; V gene: TRBV2; J gene: TRBJ2-5; D gene: NA; CDR3 DNA: TGTGCCAGCAGTGAATTTATAGTACGTCAAGAGACCCAGTACTTC; CDR3 protein: CASSEFIVRQETQYF
clone size: NA; V gene: TRBV15; J gene: TRBJ1-4; D gene: TRBD1; CDR3 DNA: TGTGCCACCAGCAGAGATGCCGGGTCCGGGACAGATGGTGGAAAACTGTTTTTT; CDR3 protein: CATSRDAGSGTDGGKLFF
clone size: once; V gene: TRBV7-6; J gene: TRBJ2-7; D gene: TRBD2; CDR3 DNA: TGTGCCAGCAGTCCGGGCGGCGGGAGCTCCTACGAGCAGTACTTC; CDR3 protein: CASSPGGGSSYEQYF
clone size: NA; V gene: TRBV7-9; J gene: TRBJ2-3; D gene: NA; CDR3 DNA: TGTGCCAGCAGACCTGGGGACACAGATACGCAGTATTTT; CDR3 protein: CASRPGDTDTQYF
clone size: NA; V gene: TRBV30; J gene: TRBJ2-4; D gene: NA; CDR3 DNA: TGTGCCTGGAGAGGGTCGACTAGGCGGGAAAACATTCAGTACTTC; CDR3 protein: CAWRGSTRRENIQYF
clone size: NA; V gene: TRBV27; J gene: TRBJ1-3; D gene: NA; CDR3 DNA: TGTGCCAGCAGTTCGGCGAGGCGAAACACCATATATTTT; CDR3 protein: CASSSARRNTIYF
clone size: NA; V gene: TRBV27; J gene: TRBJ2-7; D gene: TRBD2; CDR3 DNA: TGTGCCAGCAGTTTTCTTGGACTAGCGGGACGCTACGAGCAGTACTTC; CDR3 protein: CASSFLGLAGRYEQYF
clone size: NA; V gene: TRBV27; J gene: TRBJ2-3; D gene: TRBD1; CDR3 DNA: TGTGCCAGCAGCCCAGGGGGCAAGATATCAGATACGCAGTATTTT; CDR3 protein: CASSPGGKISDTQYF
clone size: NA; V gene: TRBV7-9; J gene: TRBJ2-7; D gene: TRBD2; CDR3 DNA: TGTGCCAGCAGCCCCCGCGGGACTAGCGGGAGTTTCGAGCAGTACTTC; CDR3 protein: CASSPRGTSGSFEQYF
clone size: NA; V gene: TRBV7-9; J gene: TRBJ1-4; D gene: NA; CDR3 DNA: TGTGCCAGCAGCTTACTTGGAGAGGGGGGTGAAAAACTGTTTTTT; CDR3 protein: CASSLLGEGGEKLFF
clone size: NA; V gene: TRBV5-4; J gene: TRBJ2-7; D gene: TRBD1; CDR3 DNA: TGTGCCAGCAGCGGGGGACAGGGTGATTCGTGGGAGCAGTACTTC; CDR3 protein: CASSGGQGDSWEQYF
clone size: NA; V gene: TRBV19; J gene: TRBJ2-7; D gene: TRBD2; CDR3 DNA: TGTGCCAGTAGTCCGCGGGAGGGCTCCTACGAGCAGTACTTC; CDR3 protein: CASSPREGSYEQYF
clone size: NA; V gene: TRBV27; J gene: TRBJ1-2; D gene: TRBD1; CDR3 DNA: TGTGCCAGCAGTTTTTTGTCGACAGGGGGTCTTAACTATGGCTACACCTTC; CDR3 protein: CASSFLSTGGLNYGYTF
clone size: NA; V gene: TRBV28; J gene: TRBJ2-5; D gene: NA; CDR3 DNA: TGTGCCAGCAGTTTAGAGGCGCTATACGAGACCCAGTACTTC; CDR3 protein: CASSLEALYETQYF
clone size: NA; V gene: TRBV7-9; J gene: TRBJ2-1; D gene: NA; CDR3 DNA: TGTGCCAGCAGCTTAGGAGAGGGACTGAGCTCCTACAATGAGCAGTTCTTC; CDR3 protein: CASSLGEGLSSYNEQFF
clone size: NA; V gene: TRBV7-6; J gene: TRBJ2-1; D gene: TRBD2; CDR3 DNA: TGTGCCAGCAGCTTAGCAGGCCGGGGAGGGGAGCAGTTCTTC; CDR3 protein: CASSLAGRGGEQFF
clone size: NA; V gene: TRBV14; J gene: TRBJ2-1; D gene: NA; CDR3 DNA: TGTGCCAGCAGCCAAGGGTGGGGATACAATGAGCAGTTCTTC; CDR3 protein: CASSQGWGYNEQFF
clone size: NA; V gene: TRBV7-9; J gene: TRBJ2-6; D gene: NA; CDR3 DNA: TGTGCCAGCAGCTTCTCAGACGCTGGGGCCAACGTCCTGACTTTC; CDR3 protein: CASSFSDAGANVLTF
clone size: NA; V gene: TRBV11-2; J gene: TRBJ1-1; D gene: NA; CDR3 DNA: TGTGCCAGCAGCCTATGGACAGCTGACACTGAAGCTTTCTTT; CDR3 protein: CASSLWTADTEAFF
clone size: NA; V gene: TRBV7-8; J gene: TRBJ2-2; D gene: TRBD1; CDR3 DNA: TGTGCCAGCAGCAAGGACAGGATGAACACCGGGGAGCTGTTTTTT; CDR3 protein: CASSKDRMNTGELFF